This entry lists 27 T cell receptor beta chains sequenced from one sample in a study of T cells in Graves' hyperthyroidism and ophthalmopathy. RNA transcripts provided the source from which TCR beta CDR3 regions were amplified. RT-PCR in the first round (using the HTBI primer set) targeted the TCR CDR3. TCRdb re-called the multiplex PCR reads through MiXCR, storing one row per CDR3 protein. The sample lists roughly 420,000 distinct CDR3 sequences; around 16% were seen once. The sequenced sample consisted of blood. The receptors shown here come from a woman aged 18 to 35 with Graves' hyperthyroidism.

This clonotype was picked up a small number of times. The chain links TRBV3-1 to TRBJ2-3; 10 bases match TRBD2. J was trimmed by 5 bases and V by 4 bases; bases with no gene match: 3. Germline loops: CDR1 LGHDT, CDR2 YNNKEL (reference sequence). This CDR3 has 14 amino acids. The CDR3 DNA is TGTGCCAGCAGCCTAGCGGGGGGAGAAGATACGCAGTATTTT. Encoded protein: CASSLAGGEDTQYF.

At least ten counts were recorded for this clonotype. The rearrangement joins TRBV13 to TRBJ2-3, with no clear D. In germline, CDR1 is PRHDT, CDR2 FYEKMQ (reference sequence). This CDR3 is 12 amino acids long. Trimming left V 6 bases short and J 5 bases short, with 9 bases between. The CDR3 spells CASRLIRDTQYF. The CDR3 DNA reads TGTGCCAGCAGATTGATACGAGATACGCAGTATTTT.

The J gene is TRBJ1-1, the V gene TRBV5-1, with D possibly matching TRBD1 (5 bases). The germline CDR1 and CDR2 sequences are SGHRS and YFSETQ. Trimming stripped 3 bases from V and 1 base from J, with 10 bases between. The CDR3 totals 14 residues. In DNA form, the CDR3 reads TGCGCCAGCAGCTCTCAGGGAAGGAACACTGAAGCTTTCTTT. It is translated as CASSSQGRNTEAFF.

This clonotype has more than one count but fewer than ten. A junction boundary mismatches the germline segment, possibly from a read error. The chain carries TRBV27 and TRBJ2-3; D is perhaps TRBD1 (6 bases). The CDR3 runs to 15 residues. The germline CDR1 and CDR2 sequences are MNHEY and SMNVEV (reference sequence). The CDR3 DNA reads TGTGCCAGCAGTTTATTCAGGGGCAGCACAGATATGCAGTATTTT. It encodes CASSLFRGSTDMQYF.

This clonotype was seen at least ten times. V and J are TRBV3-1 and TRBJ2-7, with 7 bases fitting TRBD1. J was trimmed by 5 bases and V by 0 bases; bases with no gene match: 4. The CDR3 has 14 residues. Germline V gene sequence: CDR1 LGHDT, CDR2 YNNKEL (reference sequence). In DNA form, the CDR3 reads TGTGCCAGCAGCCAAGATACAGGGGCCCACGAGCAGTACTTC. It codes for CASSQDTGAHEQYF.

In its sample, this clonotype was seen many times. The V and J genes are TRBV2 and TRBJ2-1; maybe TRBD2 (6 bases). The ends were cut back, 7 bases at V and 9 bases at J, with 19 bases in the middle. Germline values: CDR1 SNHLY, CDR2 FYNNEI. The length of the CDR3 is 14 residues. The CDR3 DNA sequence: TGTGCCAGCACCCCCGCAGTACTAGCAGCTGAGCAGTTCTTC. It yields the protein CASTPAVLAAEQFF.

V gene TRBV10-1 combines with J gene TRBJ2-1, with D maybe TRBD2 (6 bases). CDR3 length equals 15 residues. V shed 7 bases and J shed 1 base, with 14 bases lying between them. Germline-derived CDR1 and CDR2 are WNHNN and SYGVQD (reference sequence). In nucleotides, the CDR3 is TGCGCCAGCACACTCAGCGGGCCATCCTACAATGAGCAGTTCTTC. Encoded protein: CASTLSGPSYNEQFF.

The chain carries TRBV12-3 or TRBV12-4 and TRBJ1-5; 8 bases align to TRBD1. There are 16 residues in the CDR3. With V trimmed by 4 bases and J by 4 bases, 9 bases remained unmatched. For the CDR3, the DNA is TGTGCCAGCAGTTCGCATGACAGGGGAAGGAATCAGCCCCAGCATTTT. Translated: CASSSHDRGRNQPQHF.

Worth noting for this clonotype: A single base separates this from a much larger clone, so it may be a read error. The V call is TRBV5-1, the J call TRBJ1-1; D remains ambiguous. In germline, CDR1 is SGHRS, CDR2 YFSETQ. The CDR3 covers 15 residues. V lost 4 bases to trimming and J lost 4 bases, with 17 bases between them. The CDR3 DNA reads TGCGCCAGCAGCCCTACTAACACCTTGGGCACTGAAGCTTTCTTT. This sequence encodes CASSPTNTLGTEAFF. Full variable domain (missing parts from reference TRBV5-1 and TRBJ1-1): KAGVTQTPRYLIKTRGQQVTLSCSPISGHRSVSWYQQTPGQGLQFLFEYFSETQRNKGNFPGRFSGRQFSNSRSEMNVSTLELGDSALYLCASSPTNTLGTEAFFGQGTRLTVV.

The chain recombines TRBV5-4 with TRBJ1-1; maybe TRBD1 (5 bases). The CDR3 loop spans 15 amino acids. Germline CDR1 and CDR2: SGHNT and YYREEE (reference sequence). V lost 3 bases, J lost 2 bases, and 14 bases lay in between. The CDR3 is CASSSIRDGNTEAFF. CDR3 nucleotide sequence: TGTGCCAGCAGCTCGATCAGGGATGGTAACACTGAAGCTTTCTTT.

V usage is TRBV12-3 or TRBV12-4 and J usage is TRBJ2-1; 9 bases match TRBD2. J gave up 9 bases and V 3 bases, and 6 bases lay outside the gene matches. The CDR3 is made up of 14 amino acids. DNA of the CDR3: TGTGCCAGCAGTTTGACTAGCGGTTTAACTGAGCAGTTCTTC. Its protein is CASSLTSGLTEQFF.

At least ten counts were recorded for this clonotype. This rearrangement joins TRBV2 to TRBJ2-2, with 8 bases matching TRBD1. Germline values: CDR1 SNHLY, CDR2 FYNNEI. The CDR3 has 15 amino acids. Trimming removed 11 bases from V and 1 base from J; junction bases left unmatched: 9. The CDR3, as DNA: TGTGCCGGGCATCCCGGGACAGGGAACACCGGGGAGCTGTTTTTT. It codes for CAGHPGTGNTGELFF.

DNA of the CDR3: TGCAGTGCTAGAAGCGCGACCGACGGGGAGCTGTTTTTT. Translation: CSARSATDGELFF. The chain combines TRBV20-1 with TRBJ2-2, with D unresolved. Trimming removed 2 bases from V and 7 bases from J, with 11 bases in between. CDR3 length equals 13 residues. Germline CDR1 reads DFQATT; CDR2 reads SNEGSKA (reference sequence).

V gene TRBV12-3 or TRBV12-4 combines with J gene TRBJ2-4; 11 bases match TRBD2. The CDR3 spans 15 residues. Trimming took 9 bases from V and 8 from J; bases not matched to a gene: 12. Written as DNA, the CDR3 is TGTGCCAGAGAGATAGCGGGAGGGCCGAGGGACATTCAGTACTTC. It is translated as CAREIAGGPRDIQYF.

The V gene is TRBV28, the J gene TRBJ1-6; D unresolved. With 5 bases removed from V and 0 bases from J, the gap between germline ends came to 14 bases. Germline V gene data show CDR1 as MDHEN and CDR2 as SYDVKM. The CDR3 runs to 17 residues. The CDR3 sequence: CASSPPRKLSYNSPLHF. Written as DNA, the CDR3 is TGTGCCAGCAGTCCTCCCAGAAAGCTCTCCTATAATTCACCCCTCCACTTT.

This chain joins TRBV7-9 and TRBJ1-6; tentative D call: TRBD1 (6 bases). V lost 2 bases, J lost 7 bases, and 12 bases lay in between. The CDR3 extends over 15 amino acids. The germline gives CDR1 SEHNR, CDR2 FQNEAQ (reference sequence). CDR3 in amino acids: CASSLQDSKNSPLHF. The DNA for the CDR3 is TGTGCCAGCAGCTTACAGGACAGCAAGAATTCACCCCTCCACTTT.

This clonotype has only a few counts. J is TRBJ1-1 and V is TRBV5-6; D remains ambiguous. CDR1 and CDR2 (germline): SGHDT, YYEEEE. V shed 2 bases and J shed 3 bases, with 20 bases lying between them. The CDR3 has 17 amino acids. As DNA, the CDR3 is TGTGCCAGCAGCTTCCGACTCGGGCTGCTGGTATACACTGAAGCTTTCTTT. Residues: CASSFRLGLLVYTEAFF.

This clonotype was observed a handful of times. V usage is TRBV18 and J usage is TRBJ2-1; TRBD2 matches 14 bases. The CDR3 consists of 16 residues. V was clipped by 2 bases and J by 7 bases; unmatched bases: 4. CDR1 and CDR2 (germline): KGHSH, LQKENI. The CDR3 is CASSPAGLAGVNEQFF. DNA for the CDR3: TGTGCCAGCTCACCAGCGGGACTAGCGGGAGTAAATGAGCAGTTCTTC.

This clonotype has at least ten counts. V usage is TRBV18 and J usage is TRBJ1-1; TRBD1 matches at 8 bases. Germline-derived CDR1 and CDR2 are KGHSH and LQKENI. J gave up 4 bases and V 6 bases, and 10 bases lay outside the gene matches. This CDR3 is 15 amino acids long. The CDR3 DNA is TGTGCCAGCTCGCGAGTCAGGGGGCTGGGCACTGAAGCTTTCTTT. It yields the protein CASSRVRGLGTEAFF.

V is TRBV6-4 and J is TRBJ1-5; D possibly corresponds to TRBD1 (5 bases). Trimming removed 6 bases at V and 1 base at J, with 7 bases between. The CDR3 is made up of 13 amino acids. Germline lookup yields CDR1 MRHNA and CDR2 SNTAGT. CDR3 nucleotide sequence: TGTGCCAGCAGCCCAGGGAGCAATCAGCCCCAGCATTTT. It encodes CASSPGSNQPQHF.

The rearrangement joins TRBV7-9 to TRBJ1-5; the D is unclear. V gave up 1 base and J gave up 7 bases, with 5 bases separating them. The CDR3 spans 12 residues. Germline-derived CDR1 and CDR2 are SEHNR and FQNEAQ (reference sequence). Written as DNA, the CDR3 is TGTGCCAGCAGCTTAGGGGCCCAGCCCCAGCATTTT. Protein: CASSLGAQPQHF. The variable domain in full, with the rest retrieved from reference TRBV7-9 and TRBJ1-5, is DTGVSQNPRHKITKRGQNVTFRCDPISEHNRLYWYRQTLGQGPEFLTYFQNEAQLEKSRLLSDRFSAERPKGSFSTLEIQRTEQGDSAMYLCASSLGAQPQHFGDGTRLSIL.

The chain uses TRBV19 and TRBJ1-5; a possible D gene is TRBD1 (6 bases). Trimming left V 10 bases short and J 5 bases short, with 18 bases between. This CDR3 comprises 14 residues. Per the germline V gene, CDR1 is LNHDA and CDR2 is SQIVND (reference sequence). The CDR3 region is CATSPDSLYQPQHF. The CDR3 DNA reads TGTGCCACCTCACCGGACAGTCTTTATCAGCCCCAGCATTTT. Full variable domain (missing parts from reference TRBV19 and TRBJ1-5): DGGITQSPKYLFRKEGQNVTLSCEQNLNHDAMYWYRQDPGQGLRLIYYSQIVNDFQKGDIAEGYSVSREKKESFPLTVTSAQKNPTAFYLCATSPDSLYQPQHFGDGTRLSIL.

This sequence joins TRBV5-1 and TRBJ1-2, with unresolved D. V gave up 4 bases and J gave up 7 bases, with 14 bases separating them. The CDR3 loop spans 13 amino acids. Per the germline V gene, CDR1 is SGHRS and CDR2 is YFSETQ. CDR3 DNA: TGCGCCAGCAGCCACGACTCGTCGGTTGGCTACACCTTC. Protein sequence: CASSHDSSVGYTF.

This clonotype has just a few counts. V is TRBV20-1 and J is TRBJ1-2; no clear D. The CDR3 loop spans 12 amino acids. Germline CDR1 is DFQATT and CDR2 is SNEGSKA (reference sequence). V was cut by 5 bases and J by 8 bases, with 15 bases left in between. CDR3: CSAEEDTGGYTF. The CDR3, as DNA: TGCAGTGCTGAGGAGGATACTGGAGGCTACACCTTC.

The sample holds many counts of this clonotype. The rearrangement joins TRBV5-1 to TRBJ1-2; maybe TRBD1 (6 bases). The germline CDR1 and CDR2 sequences are SGHRS and YFSETQ. There are 13 residues in the CDR3. V lost 4 bases and J 8 bases, leaving 15 bases between the germline ends. CDR3 in DNA: TGCGCCAGCAGCCCGGACAGCTCGGGGGGCTACACCTTC. It is translated as CASSPDSSGGYTF.

This clonotype was detected only a few times. The chain joins TRBV7-2 to TRBJ2-5, with D perhaps being TRBD1 or TRBD2 (5 bases each). V lost 4 bases and J 5 bases, leaving 11 bases between the germline ends. The CDR3 covers 13 residues. The germline V gene has CDR1 SGHTA and CDR2 FQGNSA. In DNA form, the CDR3 reads TGTGCCAGCAGCTGGGACCCGGGGGAGACCCAGTACTTC. Amino acids: CASSWDPGETQYF.

This clonotype appeared many times. This chain links TRBV7-2 with TRBJ2-3, with a possible D match to TRBD1 (6 bases). This CDR3 has 14 residues. V gave up 0 bases and J gave up 6 bases, with 10 bases separating them. The germline CDR1 and CDR2 sequences are SGHTA and FQGNSA. DNA of the CDR3: TGTGCCAGCAGCTTAGCGGGGACAAGTGATACGCAGTATTTT. The encoded protein is CASSLAGTSDTQYF.